This TCR beta chain came from a study of OX40 agonist ivuxolimab in advanced cancers. Overall study findings and caveats: At 0.1 to 3.0 mg/kg, clonal expansion of CD4+ and CD8+ blood T cells had occurred by week 6. CD8+ T cells averaged more expanded clones than CD4+.

About this clone: Its antigen is currently unknown.

This CDR3 comprises 16 residues. V lost 4 bases to trimming and J lost 4 bases; unmatched junction nucleotides: 3. Germline lookup yields CDR1 MGHRA and CDR2 YSYEKL. TCRdb's table, derived via immunoSEQ multiplex PCR, lists solely in-frame clones and lacks some. The table records about 67,000 clones, approximately 80% of them present only once. The rearrangement links TRBV4-1 to TRBJ2-1; 14 bases are a match to TRBD2. The sequence was obtained from an adult with an advanced solid tumor such as melanoma, head and neck, liver or kidney cancer. Here the sequenced sample was CD4+ or CD8+ T cells sorted from blood, taken in a trial of the OX40 agonist ivuxolimab. CDR3 nucleotides: TGCGCCAGCAGCCGACTAGCGGGAGGGAGTTACAATGAGCAGTTCTTC. Translated: CASSRLAGGSYNEQFF.